These T cell receptor beta chains were read from a single sample in a study of T cell changes during pregnancy in multiple sclerosis. TCRdb's table, derived via immunoSEQ multiplex PCR, lists solely in-frame clones and lacks some. The sample carries some 54,000 clones, 93% recorded once. The material sequenced was peripheral blood, taken after pregnancy. The receptors shown here come from a female donor with multiple sclerosis, enrolled in a pregnancy study. Each CDR3 is given with its conserved first and last residue. Each record gives: CDR3 protein, V gene, J gene, CDR3 length.

CASSLVGDTIYEQYF	TRBV5-6	TRBJ2-7	15
CASSLERGANYGYTF	TRBV5-4	TRBJ1-2	15
CASSQGTVSTGELFF	TRBV4-2	TRBJ2-2	15
CASRQDRSRQEQYF	TRBV5-4	TRBJ2-7	14
CASSSVLDTDTQYF	TRBV27	TRBJ2-3	14
CASSLWTSGTETQYF	TRBV11-3	TRBJ2-5	15
CASSPAGLAGVEQFF	TRBV5-4	TRBJ2-1	15
CASSPGGGVGYTF	TRBV7-9	TRBJ1-2	13
CAWSVTGQGIYGYTF	TRBV30	TRBJ1-2	15
CASSLGVGVLTGELFF	TRBV5-1	TRBJ2-2	16
CASSPDRGRWEQYF	TRBV5-4	TRBJ2-7	14
CASSVGRGDTDTQYF	TRBV6-4	TRBJ2-3	15
CASSVSQEQFF	TRBV11-2	TRBJ2-1	11
CASGVWERARASPLHF	TRBV7-9	TRBJ1-6	16
CASSRQGLTDTQYF	TRBV4-3	TRBJ2-3	14
CASSPHTGFDTEAFF	TRBV18	TRBJ1-1	15
CASRTGMADTQYF	TRBV7-9	TRBJ2-3	13
CASSLVWTGAPYNEQFF	TRBV11-3	TRBJ2-1	17
CASLAGVETQYF	TRBV2	TRBJ2-5	12
CASSLAIPAGGNEQYF	TRBV7-2	TRBJ2-7	16
CASTPHLDYTYNEQFF	TRBV7-9	TRBJ2-1	16
CASSQAPRSSYNEQFF	TRBV4-2	TRBJ2-1	16
CASSESQGIQAFF	TRBV25-1	TRBJ1-1	13
CASSSFQGSNTEAFF	TRBV27	TRBJ1-1	15
CASSPGLSYGYTF	TRBV6-5	TRBJ1-2	13